The present T cell receptor beta chain was sequenced within a study of low-dose radiotherapy and immunotherapy resistance in tumors. Overall study context: Dosing for Cohort 2 consisted of 1 Gy per fraction every two weeks, reaching a total of 13 Gy over 26 weeks.

Germline CDR1 reads SGHTA; CDR2 reads FQGNSA. Trimming left V 7 bases short and J 4 bases short, with 14 bases between. The CDR3 is 14 residues long. First-strand cDNA relied on TRAV- and TRBV-specific primers spanning alpha and beta chains. Both a constant-region primer and a V-primer adapter served to amplify TCRs across 15 to 25 PCR cycles. From the reads, TCRdb called clonotypes with MiXCR, one entry per CDR3 protein. The data hold about 7,300 distinct CDR3 sequences, with about 59% observed a single time. In the RACIN dose-escalation trial, donors got nivolumab plus ipilimumab with aspirin, cyclophosphamide and radiotherapy.

The receptor was isolated from a human donor with advanced metastatic prostate, ovarian, gallbladder or colorectal cancer (not recorded which). This table probably holds off-target reads from a library built for another chain. The chain uses TRBV7-2 and TRBJ2-1; D assignment may be TRBD1 or TRBD2 (6 bases each). CDR3 in amino acids: CASTNRGQYNEQFF. The DNA of the CDR3 is TGTGCCAGCACGAACCGGGGGCAATACAATGAGCAGTTCTTC.